One T cell receptor (beta chain) is described in this entry. Its antigen specificity is not known. One base away there is no much larger clone; base qualities are not given. Including the terminal cysteine and phenylalanine, the CDR3 comprises 14 residues. The sequence is cut down to CDR3 DNA, 42 bases in frame from base 1. Via the germline V gene, CDR1 is SGDLS and CDR2 YYNGEE. The germline ends are 16 bases apart after V is trimmed by 0 bases and J by 12 bases. This sample was taken from a study of T-cell memory formation after mild COVID-19 (TCRdb year 2021). Looking at the study overall: TCR sequence clusters from the two donors were largely donor specific. In a couple of donors, T-cell clones that expanded and contracted after mild COVID-19 were followed by sequencing TCRalpha and TCRbeta repertoires longitudinally. Two young, previously healthy adult volunteers, one female and one male, were included in the cohort. Study-level results and caveats: SARS-CoV-2 specificity was not confirmed for the second-wave clones peaking on day 37. Only two mild cases were covered by the study, and larger cohorts that include severe cases with pre-infection samples were considered necessary. Contracting CD4+ clones were located mainly in the CM and EM memory subsets, whereas CD8+ clones were found to be enriched in EMRA. From day 15 to 85, contracting clones showed balanced CD4/CD8 phenotypes, whereas a second wave of clones that expanded from day 15 to 37 leaned towards CD4+. Some responding clones were found in pre-infection memory, which suggests that pre-existing cross-reactive memory T cells took part in the SARS-CoV-2 response.

Sequencing used an Illumina NovaSeq 6000. TCRalpha and TCRbeta cDNA libraries were constructed by 5'RACE with constant-segment primers, with sample barcodes and unique molecular identifiers being introduced. RNA was extracted from every sample with Trizol reagent. Library amplification was performed in two PCR steps, and a second sample barcode and Illumina TruSeq adapters were introduced in the second step. Sequencing of the libraries was done on an Illumina NovaSeq, producing 2 x 150 bp paired-end reads. In the paper's pipeline: With migec v1.2.7, reads were demultiplexed and then collapsed into UMI-guided consensus sequences. Using mixcr v2.1.11, UMI consensuses were aligned to TRA and TRB V and J templates and then assembled into clonotypes. Expanded or contracted clonotypes were those called significant by both edgeR and NoisET, with noise models trained on biological replicates. For edgeR calls, a false discovery rate-adjusted p below 0.01 and a log2 fold-change threshold of 1 were applied. As an exploratory analysis of dynamics, max-normalized trajectories of the 1000 most abundant clonotypes were examined with PCA combined with hierarchical clustering. Separately sequenced CD4+ and CD8+ repertoires were used to assign the CD4 or CD8 phenotype of responding clones. The public reads were reanalyzed by TCRdb: fastp trimming at Q25, MiXCR alignment, in-frame beta chains only. Rows are combined by CDR3 protein, so each entry shows the most common genes and DNA. These V and J calls are TCRdb output, not the study's own analysis. This sample is represented by fewer than 90,000 distinct CDR3 sequences; roughly 13% of them were singletons. The top ten constitute more than 35% of the sample.

Ficoll-Paque density gradient centrifugation was used to isolate PBMCs. Recombination connected TRBV9 to TRBJ2-1; 5 matching bases give a weak D call of TRBD1. The specimen sequenced was PBMCs or a T cell subset sorted from them (not recorded which). The receptor's source is a man younger than 35 who had mild COVID-19 (a few samples of this study predate the infection). The sample titles of this study are shuffled in the database, so cell type and time point are left out; the donor was told from shared clones. The nucleotide sequence reads as follows: TGTGCCAGCAGCGTAGTCTCAGGGCCCCAGGGGCAGTTCTTC. This codes for CASSVVSGPQGQFF.